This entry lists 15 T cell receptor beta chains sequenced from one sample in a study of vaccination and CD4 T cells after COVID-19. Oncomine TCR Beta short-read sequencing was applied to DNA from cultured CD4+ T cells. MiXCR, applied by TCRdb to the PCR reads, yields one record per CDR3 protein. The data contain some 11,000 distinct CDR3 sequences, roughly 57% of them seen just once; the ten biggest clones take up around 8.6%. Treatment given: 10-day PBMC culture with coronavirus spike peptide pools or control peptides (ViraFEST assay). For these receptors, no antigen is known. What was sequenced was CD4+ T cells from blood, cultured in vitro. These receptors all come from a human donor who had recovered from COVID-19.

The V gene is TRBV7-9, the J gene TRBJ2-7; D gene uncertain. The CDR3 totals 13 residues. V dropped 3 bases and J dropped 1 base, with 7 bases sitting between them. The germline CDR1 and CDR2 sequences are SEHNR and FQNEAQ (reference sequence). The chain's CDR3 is CASSFGVSYEQYF. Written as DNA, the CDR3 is TGTGCCAGCAGCTTTGGAGTGTCCTACGAGCAGTACTTC. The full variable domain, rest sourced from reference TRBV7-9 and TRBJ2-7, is DTGVSQNPRHKITKRGQNVTFRCDPISEHNRLYWYRQTLGQGPEFLTYFQNEAQLEKSRLLSDRFSAERPKGSFSTLEIQRTEQGDSAMYLCASSFGVSYEQYFGPGTRLTVT.

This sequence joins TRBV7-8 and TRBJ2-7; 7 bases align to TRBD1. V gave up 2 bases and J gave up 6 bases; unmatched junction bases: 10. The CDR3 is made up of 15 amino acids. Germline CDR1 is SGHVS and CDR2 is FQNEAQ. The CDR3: CASSLLLTKGAEQYF. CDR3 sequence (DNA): TGTGCCAGCAGCTTATTACTAACAAAGGGGGCCGAGCAGTACTTC.

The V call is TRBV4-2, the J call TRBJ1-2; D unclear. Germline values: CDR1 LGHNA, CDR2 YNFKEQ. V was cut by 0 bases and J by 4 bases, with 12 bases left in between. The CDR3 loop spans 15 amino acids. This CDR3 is CASSQEGSPLYGYTF. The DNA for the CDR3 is TGTGCCAGCAGCCAAGAAGGCAGCCCCCTCTATGGCTACACCTTC.

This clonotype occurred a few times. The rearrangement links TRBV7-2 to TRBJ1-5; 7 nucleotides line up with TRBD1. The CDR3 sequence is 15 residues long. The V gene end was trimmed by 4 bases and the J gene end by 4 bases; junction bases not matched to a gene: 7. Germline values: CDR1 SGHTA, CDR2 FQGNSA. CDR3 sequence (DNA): TGTGCCAGCAGCTCGCCGGGACAGTGGAATCAGCCCCAGCATTTT. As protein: CASSSPGQWNQPQHF.

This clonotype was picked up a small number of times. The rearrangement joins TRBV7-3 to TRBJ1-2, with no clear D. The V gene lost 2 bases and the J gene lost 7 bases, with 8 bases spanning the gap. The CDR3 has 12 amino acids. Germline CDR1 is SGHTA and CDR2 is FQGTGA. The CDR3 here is CASSLEGTGYTF. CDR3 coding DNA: TGTGCCAGCAGCTTAGAAGGAACTGGCTACACCTTC.

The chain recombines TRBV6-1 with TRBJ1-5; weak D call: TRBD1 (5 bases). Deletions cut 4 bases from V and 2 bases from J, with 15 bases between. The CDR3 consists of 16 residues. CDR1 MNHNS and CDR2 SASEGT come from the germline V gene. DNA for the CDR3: TGTGCCAGCAGTGGCGCCTTGGCGGGGGGCAATCAGCCCCAGCATTTT. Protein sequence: CASSGALAGGNQPQHF.

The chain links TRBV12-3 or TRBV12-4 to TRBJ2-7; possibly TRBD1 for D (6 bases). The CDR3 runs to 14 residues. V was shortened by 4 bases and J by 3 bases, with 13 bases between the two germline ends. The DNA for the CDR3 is TGTGCCAGCAGTTATAGGGGGATCGGCTACGAGCAGTACTTC. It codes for CASSYRGIGYEQYF.

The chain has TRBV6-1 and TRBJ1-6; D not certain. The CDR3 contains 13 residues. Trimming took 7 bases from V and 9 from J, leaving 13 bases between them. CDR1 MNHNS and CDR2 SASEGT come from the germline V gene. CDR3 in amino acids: CASTRNRGSPLHF. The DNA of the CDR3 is TGTGCCAGCACTCGAAACCGGGGTTCACCCCTCCACTTT.

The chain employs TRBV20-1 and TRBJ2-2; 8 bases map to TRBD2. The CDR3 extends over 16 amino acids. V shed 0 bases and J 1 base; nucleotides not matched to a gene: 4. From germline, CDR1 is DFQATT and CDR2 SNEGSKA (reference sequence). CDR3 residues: CSARDLAGGNTGELFF. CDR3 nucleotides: TGCAGTGCTAGAGATCTGGCGGGAGGGAACACCGGGGAGCTGTTTTTT.

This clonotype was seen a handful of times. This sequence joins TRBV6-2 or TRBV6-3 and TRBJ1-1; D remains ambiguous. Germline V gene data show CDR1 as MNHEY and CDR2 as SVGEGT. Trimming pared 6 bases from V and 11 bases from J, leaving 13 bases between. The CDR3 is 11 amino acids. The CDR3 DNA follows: TGTGCCAGCAGCGACGGCCCATCGGCTTTCTTT. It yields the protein CASSDGPSAFF.

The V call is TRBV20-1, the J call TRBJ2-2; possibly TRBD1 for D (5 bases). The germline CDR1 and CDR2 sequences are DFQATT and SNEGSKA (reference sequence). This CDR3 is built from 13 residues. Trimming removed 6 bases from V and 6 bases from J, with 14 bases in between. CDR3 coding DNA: TGCAGTGCCAGCCAGGGTTTCCCCGGGGAGCTGTTTTTT. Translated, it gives CSASQGFPGELFF.

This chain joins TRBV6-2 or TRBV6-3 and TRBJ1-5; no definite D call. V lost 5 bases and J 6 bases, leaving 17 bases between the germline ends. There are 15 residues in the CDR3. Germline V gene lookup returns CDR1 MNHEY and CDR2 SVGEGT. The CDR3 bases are TGTGCCAGCAGTCGACTCGACGCCGGAGGTCAGCCCCAGCATTTT. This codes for CASSRLDAGGQPQHF.

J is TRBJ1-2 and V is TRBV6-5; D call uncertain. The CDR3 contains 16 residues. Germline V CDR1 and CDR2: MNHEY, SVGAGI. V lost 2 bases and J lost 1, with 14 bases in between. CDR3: CASSYNTPWVNYGYTF. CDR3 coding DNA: TGTGCCAGCAGTTACAATACTCCGTGGGTTAACTATGGCTACACCTTC.

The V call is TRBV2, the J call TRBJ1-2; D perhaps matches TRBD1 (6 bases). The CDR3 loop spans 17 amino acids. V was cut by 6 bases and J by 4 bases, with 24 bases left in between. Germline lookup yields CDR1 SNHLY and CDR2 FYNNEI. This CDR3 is CASRSPGVRGESYGYTF. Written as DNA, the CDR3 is TGTGCCAGCAGAAGTCCTGGGGTCAGGGGCGAAAGCTATGGCTACACCTTC.

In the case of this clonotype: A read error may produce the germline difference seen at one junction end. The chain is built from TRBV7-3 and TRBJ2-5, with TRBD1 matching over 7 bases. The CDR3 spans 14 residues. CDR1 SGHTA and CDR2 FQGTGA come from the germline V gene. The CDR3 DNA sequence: TGCGCCAGCAGCCTGACGGGACAGCGCGAGACCCAGTACTTC. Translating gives CASSLTGQRETQYF.